The clone carrying this T cell receptor beta chain came up a few times. A read error may be the cause here, since a much bigger clone is one base away. The record originates from a study of T-cell reconstitution after alpha-beta-depleted transplantation in children. As it was prepared, the TCRbeta library received unique molecular identifiers. Each CDR3 protein gets one entry after TCRdb re-called the PCR reads with MiXCR. The sample lists 490,000 or so distinct CDR3 sequences, roughly an eighth seen once, with about 6% in the top ten. Germline CDR1 and CDR2: SEHNR and FQNEAQ (reference sequence). The CDR3 totals 15 residues.

The source material was PBMCs from the stem cell graft donor, sampled from the stem cell graft. V gene TRBV7-9 combines with J gene TRBJ1-5, with D perhaps TRBD1 (6 bases). This receptor was obtained from a human donor who donated a stem cell graft to a child with combined immunodeficiency. The CDR3 DNA follows: TGTTCCAGCAGCAAAGAGGGGGACAGCAATCAGCCCCAGCATTTT. The encoded protein is CSSSKEGDSNQPQHF.